This T cell receptor (beta chain) derives from a study of Graves' ophthalmopathy and Graves' hyperthyroidism. Study-wide background: Upon initial diagnosis and before any treatment, peripheral blood was collected.

Per the germline V gene, CDR1 is SEHNR and CDR2 is FQNEAQ (reference sequence). The CDR3 contains 15 residues. Trimming removed 1 base at V and 4 bases at J, with 13 bases between. There are many counts of this clonotype. The TCR beta CDR3 regions underwent amplification from RNA transcripts. The first-round RT-PCR employed HTBI primers together with the Qiagen OneStep RT-PCR kit. A multiplex PCR was then performed as the second round. TCRdb called the multiplex PCR reads again in MiXCR, with one record for every CDR3 protein. This table has roughly 400,000 distinct CDR3 sequences, approximately 18% appearing once. The authors enrolled newly diagnosed hyperthyroidism patients aged 18 to 65 with under 2 months' duration. The authors diagnosed from clinical symptoms, serum thyroxine, TRAb, thyroid ultrasound and orbital computed tomography.

Sequenced sample: peripheral blood. This clonotype originated in an adult woman with stable Graves' hyperthyroidism. The chain employs TRBV7-9 and TRBJ1-2; D might be TRBD1 (6 bases). CDR3: CASSLVLQGSYGYTF. The CDR3 DNA reads as TGTGCCAGCAGCTTAGTCCTACAGGGATCCTATGGCTACACCTTC.